The sequence of this T cell receptor (beta chain) was determined in a study of cytotoxic CD8 clonotypes in ibrutinib-treated CLL. Broader study findings: Clonotypes that were public were uncommon, and they contracted or stayed stable on treatment. An increase in clonality occurred at ibrutinib response, followed by a return toward baseline at progression.

As regards this clone: Its antigen is not known.

TCRdb keeps only in-frame clones here, not all; method: immunoSEQ multiplex PCR. The table includes approximately 74,000 clones, 80% detected once. V lost 0 bases, J lost 4 bases, and 13 bases lay in between. Germline CDR1 and CDR2: SGHNT and YYREEE (reference sequence). The CDR3 has 15 residues. Here the sequenced sample was PBMCs, taken at disease progression, from a patient treated with ibrutinib. The chain couples TRBV5-4 to TRBJ1-2, with unresolved D. The clonotype was recovered from a human donor with chronic lymphocytic leukemia. The CDR3 spells CASSLDLRGGYGYTF. The CDR3 nucleotides are TGTGCCAGCAGCTTGGATCTCCGGGGAGGCTATGGCTACACCTTC.